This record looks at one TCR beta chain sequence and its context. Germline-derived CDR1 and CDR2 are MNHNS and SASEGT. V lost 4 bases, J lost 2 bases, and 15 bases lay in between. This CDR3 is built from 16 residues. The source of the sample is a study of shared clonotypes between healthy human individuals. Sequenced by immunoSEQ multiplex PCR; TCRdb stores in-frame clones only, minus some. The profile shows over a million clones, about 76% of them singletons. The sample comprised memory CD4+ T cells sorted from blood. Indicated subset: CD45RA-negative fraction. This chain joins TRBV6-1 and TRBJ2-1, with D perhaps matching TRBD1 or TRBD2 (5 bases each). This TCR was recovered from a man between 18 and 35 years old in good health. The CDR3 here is CASSALIGTTYNEQFF. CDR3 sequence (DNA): TGTGCCAGCAGTGCCTTAATCGGGACGACCTACAATGAGCAGTTCTTC.